This record concerns one TCR beta chain sequence. The CDR3 does not end in the conserved phenylalanine or tryptophan, so this is likely a read error. The CDR3 is made up of 13 amino acids. Germline CDR1 SQVTM, CDR2 ANQGSEA. V was shortened by 4 bases and J by 4 bases, with 13 bases between the two germline ends. This record belongs to a study of CD8+ T cells in alopecia areata. The authors extracted RNA and reverse transcribed it into cDNA as the sequencing template. Only in-frame clones appear in the TCRdb table, and some are missing; sequencing was by immunoSEQ multiplex PCR. The sample carries approximately 150,000 clones, roughly 86% recorded once. Treatment noted: oral pan-JAK inhibitor, 5-10 mg twice daily.

The sequenced sample was CD8+ T cells sorted from blood, obtained at week 4, from a patient treated with tofacitinib. The chain is built from TRBV29-1 and TRBJ1-2; tentatively, D is TRBD1 (5 bases). The source is a human donor with alopecia areata. CDR3 nucleotides: TGCAGCGTTGCGGAAGGGGACGGCTATGGCTACACCTCC. Translation: CSVAEGDGYGYTS.